The T cell receptor beta chain described here comes from a study of response to subunit inactivated influenza vaccine. Study-level results: Seasonal influenza vaccination, on each occasion, was suggested by the authors to recruit few new T cells.

Between the trimmed V and J ends, which lost 0 bases and 1 base, there was a span of 8 bases. In germline, CDR1 is LGHNA, CDR2 YNFKEQ. This CDR3 has 15 residues. The table lists this clonotype with a few counts. No antigen is known for it. TCRdb independently ran MiXCR on the RT-PCR reads; one entry per CDR3 protein. Here the sample spans roughly 700,000 distinct CDR3 sequences, more than 11% being singletons. The V and J genes are TRBV4-2 and TRBJ2-3; D is perhaps TRBD2 (6 bases). Here the sequenced sample was PBMCs from blood, taken 14 days before vaccination. This TCR came from a man aged 45-65 years who received an inactivated influenza vaccine. The CDR3 loop reads CASSQDTGGTDTQYF. The CDR3 DNA is TGTGCCAGCAGCCAAGATACGGGAGGCACAGATACGCAGTATTTT.